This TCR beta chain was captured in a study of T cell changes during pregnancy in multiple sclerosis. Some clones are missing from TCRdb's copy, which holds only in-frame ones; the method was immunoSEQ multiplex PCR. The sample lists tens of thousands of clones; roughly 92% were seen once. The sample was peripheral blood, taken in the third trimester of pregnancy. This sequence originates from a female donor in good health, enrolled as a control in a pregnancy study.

The CDR3 DNA reads as TGTGCCAGCAAGGACGGGAGCGGAAACATTCAGTACTTC. Residues: CASKDGSGNIQYF. The rearrangement joins TRBV2 to TRBJ2-4, with D possibly matching TRBD2 (6 bases). The CDR3 length is 13 residues. The V end lost 7 bases, the J end lost 6 bases, and 13 bases lay between the germline ends. Germline lookup yields CDR1 SNHLY and CDR2 FYNNEI. The variable domain in full, with the rest retrieved from reference TRBV2 and TRBJ2-4, is EPEVTQTPSHQVTQMGQEVILRCVPISNHLYFYWYRQILGQKVEFLVSFYNNEISEKSEIFDDQFSVERPDGSNFTLKIRSTKLEDSAMYFCASKDGSGNIQYFGAGTRLSVL.